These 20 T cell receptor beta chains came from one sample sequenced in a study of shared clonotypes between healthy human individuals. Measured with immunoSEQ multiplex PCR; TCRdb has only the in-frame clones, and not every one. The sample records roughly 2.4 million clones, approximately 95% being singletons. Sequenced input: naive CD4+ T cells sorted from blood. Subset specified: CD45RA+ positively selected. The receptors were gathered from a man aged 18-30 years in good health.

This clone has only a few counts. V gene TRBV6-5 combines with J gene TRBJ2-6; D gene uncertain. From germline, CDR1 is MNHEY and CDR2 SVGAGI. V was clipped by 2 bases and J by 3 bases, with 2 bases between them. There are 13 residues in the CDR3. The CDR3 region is CASSYLGANVLTF. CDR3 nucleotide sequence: TGTGCCAGCAGTTACCTTGGGGCCAACGTCCTGACTTTC.

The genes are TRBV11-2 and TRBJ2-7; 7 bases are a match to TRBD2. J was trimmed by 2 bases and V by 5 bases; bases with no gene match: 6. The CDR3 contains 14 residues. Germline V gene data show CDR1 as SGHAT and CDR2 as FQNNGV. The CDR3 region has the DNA TGTGCCAGCAGCGTTGCTCTAGCGGCCTACGAGCAGTACTTC. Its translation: CASSVALAAYEQYF.

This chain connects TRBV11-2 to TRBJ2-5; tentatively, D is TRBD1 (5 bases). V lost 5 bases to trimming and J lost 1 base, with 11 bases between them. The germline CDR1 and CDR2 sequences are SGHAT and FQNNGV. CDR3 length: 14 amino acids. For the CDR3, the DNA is TGTGCCAGCAGCCTAAGGGGTGCCCAAGAGACCCAGTACTTC. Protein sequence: CASSLRGAQETQYF.

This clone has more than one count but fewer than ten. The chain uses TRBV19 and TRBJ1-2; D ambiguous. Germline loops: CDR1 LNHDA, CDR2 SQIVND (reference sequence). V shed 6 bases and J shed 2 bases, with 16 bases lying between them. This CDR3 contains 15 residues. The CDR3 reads CASRMEGSGNYGYTF. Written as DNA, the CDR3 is TGTGCCAGTAGGATGGAAGGGAGTGGGAACTATGGCTACACCTTC.

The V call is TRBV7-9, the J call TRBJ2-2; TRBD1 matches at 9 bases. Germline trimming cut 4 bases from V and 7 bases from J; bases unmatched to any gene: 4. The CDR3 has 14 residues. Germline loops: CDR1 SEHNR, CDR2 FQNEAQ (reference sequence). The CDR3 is CASSSTGGGGELFF. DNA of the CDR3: TGTGCCAGCAGCTCGACAGGGGGTGGCGGGGAGCTGTTTTTT.

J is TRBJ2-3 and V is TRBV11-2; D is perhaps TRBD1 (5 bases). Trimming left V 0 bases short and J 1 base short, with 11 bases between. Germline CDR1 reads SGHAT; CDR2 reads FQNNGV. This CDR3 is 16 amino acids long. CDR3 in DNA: TGTGCCAGCAGCTTAGAGGGCAGGGCGGGCACAGATACGCAGTATTTT. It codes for CASSLEGRAGTDTQYF. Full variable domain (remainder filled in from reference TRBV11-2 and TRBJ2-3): EAGVAQSPRYKIIEKRQSVAFWCNPISGHATLYWYQQILGQGPKLLIQFQNNGVVDDSQLPKDRFSAERLKGVDSTLKIQPAKLEDSAVYLCASSLEGRAGTDTQYFGPGTRLTVL.

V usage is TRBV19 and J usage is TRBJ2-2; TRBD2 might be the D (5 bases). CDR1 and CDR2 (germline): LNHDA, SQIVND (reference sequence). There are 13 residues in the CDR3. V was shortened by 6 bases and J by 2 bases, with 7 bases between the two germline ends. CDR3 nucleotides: TGTGCCAGTAGCGGGGTAAACACCGGGGAGCTGTTTTTT. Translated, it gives CASSGVNTGELFF. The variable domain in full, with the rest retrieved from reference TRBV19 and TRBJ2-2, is DGGITQSPKYLFRKEGQNVTLSCEQNLNHDAMYWYRQDPGQGLRLIYYSQIVNDFQKGDIAEGYSVSREKKESFPLTVTSAQKNPTAFYLCASSGVNTGELFFGEGSRLTVL.

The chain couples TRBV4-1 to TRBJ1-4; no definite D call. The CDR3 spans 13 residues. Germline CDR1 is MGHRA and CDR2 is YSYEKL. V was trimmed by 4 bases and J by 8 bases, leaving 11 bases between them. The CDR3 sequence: CASSLTNGEKLFF. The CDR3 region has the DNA TGCGCCAGCAGCCTCACCAACGGGGAAAAACTGTTTTTT.

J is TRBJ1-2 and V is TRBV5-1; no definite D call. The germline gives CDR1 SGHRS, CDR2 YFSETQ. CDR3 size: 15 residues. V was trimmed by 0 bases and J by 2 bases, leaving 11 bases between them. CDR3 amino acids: CASSLDPTYNYGYTF. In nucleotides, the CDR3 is TGCGCCAGCAGCTTGGACCCGACTTACAACTATGGCTACACCTTC.

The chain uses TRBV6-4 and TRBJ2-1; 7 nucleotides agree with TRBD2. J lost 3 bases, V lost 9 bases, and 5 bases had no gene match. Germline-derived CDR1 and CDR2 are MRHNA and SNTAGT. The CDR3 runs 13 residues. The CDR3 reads CASAGTNYNEQFF. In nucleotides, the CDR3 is TGTGCCAGTGCCGGGACTAACTACAATGAGCAGTTCTTC.

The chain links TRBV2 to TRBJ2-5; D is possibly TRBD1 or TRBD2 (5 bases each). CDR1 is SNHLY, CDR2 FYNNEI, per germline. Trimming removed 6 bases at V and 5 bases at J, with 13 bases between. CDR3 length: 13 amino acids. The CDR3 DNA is TGTGCCAGCAGATTGAGGGGAACGGAGACCCAGTACTTC. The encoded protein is CASRLRGTETQYF.

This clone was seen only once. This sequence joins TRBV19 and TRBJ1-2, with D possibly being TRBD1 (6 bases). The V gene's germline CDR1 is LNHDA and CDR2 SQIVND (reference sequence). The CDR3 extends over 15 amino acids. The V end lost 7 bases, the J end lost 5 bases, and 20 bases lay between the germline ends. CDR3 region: CASTTGTPSLYGYTF. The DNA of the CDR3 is TGTGCCAGTACGACCGGGACACCGTCTTTATATGGCTACACCTTC.

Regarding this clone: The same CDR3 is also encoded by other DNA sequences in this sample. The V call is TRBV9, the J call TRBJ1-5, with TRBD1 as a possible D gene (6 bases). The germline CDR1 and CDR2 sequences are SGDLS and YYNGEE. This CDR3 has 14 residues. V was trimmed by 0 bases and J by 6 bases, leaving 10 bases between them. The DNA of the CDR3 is TGTGCCAGCAGCGTAGCAGGGGCGGGTCAGCCCCAGCATTTT. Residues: CASSVAGAGQPQHF.

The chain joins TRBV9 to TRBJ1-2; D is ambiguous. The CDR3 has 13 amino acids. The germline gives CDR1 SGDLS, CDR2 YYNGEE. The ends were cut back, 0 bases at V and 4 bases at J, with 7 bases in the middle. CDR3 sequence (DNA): TGTGCCAGCAGCGTAGAAGGGATCTATGGCTACACCTTC. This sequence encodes CASSVEGIYGYTF.

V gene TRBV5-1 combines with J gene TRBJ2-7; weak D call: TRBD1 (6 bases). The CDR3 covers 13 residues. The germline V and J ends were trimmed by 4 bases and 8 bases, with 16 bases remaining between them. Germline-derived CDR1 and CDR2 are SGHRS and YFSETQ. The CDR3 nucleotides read TGCGCCAGCAGCGCCGGGAACAGGGAGAAGCAGTACTTC. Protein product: CASSAGNREKQYF.

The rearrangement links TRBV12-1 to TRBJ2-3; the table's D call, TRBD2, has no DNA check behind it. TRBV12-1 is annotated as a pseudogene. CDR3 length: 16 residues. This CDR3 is CASSFLTTTSTDTQYF. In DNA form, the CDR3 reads TGTGCCAGCAGCTTTCTTACTACCACTAGCACAGATACGCAGTATTTT.

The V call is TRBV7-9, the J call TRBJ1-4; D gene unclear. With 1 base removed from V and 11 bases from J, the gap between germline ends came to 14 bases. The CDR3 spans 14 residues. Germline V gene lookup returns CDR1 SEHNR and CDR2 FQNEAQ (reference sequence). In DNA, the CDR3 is TGTGCCAGCAGCTTAGAGGGCACCGCTCAGAAACTGTTTTTT. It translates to CASSLEGTAQKLFF.

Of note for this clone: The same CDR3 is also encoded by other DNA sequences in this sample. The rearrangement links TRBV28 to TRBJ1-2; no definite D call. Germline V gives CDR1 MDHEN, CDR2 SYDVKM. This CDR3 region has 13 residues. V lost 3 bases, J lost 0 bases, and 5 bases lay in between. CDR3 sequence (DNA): TGTGCCAGCAGTTTTACGGCTAACTATGGCTACACCTTC. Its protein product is CASSFTANYGYTF.

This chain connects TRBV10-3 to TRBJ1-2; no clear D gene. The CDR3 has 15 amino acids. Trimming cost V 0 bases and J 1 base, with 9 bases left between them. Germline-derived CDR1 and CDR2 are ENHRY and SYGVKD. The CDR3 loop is CAISESRTINYGYTF. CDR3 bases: TGTGCCATCAGTGAGTCGCGTACTATTAACTATGGCTACACCTTC.

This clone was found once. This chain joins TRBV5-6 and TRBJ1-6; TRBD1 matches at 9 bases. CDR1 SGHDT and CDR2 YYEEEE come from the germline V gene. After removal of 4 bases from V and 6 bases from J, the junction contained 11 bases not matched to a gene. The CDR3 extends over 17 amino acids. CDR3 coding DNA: TGTGCCAGCAGCACAACCGGGACAGGGCTCTCTAATTCACCCCTCCACTTT. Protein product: CASSTTGTGLSNSPLHF. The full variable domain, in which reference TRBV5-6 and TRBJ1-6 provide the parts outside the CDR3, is DAGVTQSPTHLIKTRGQQVTLRCSPKSGHDTVSWYQQALGQGPQFIFQYYEEEERQRGNFPDRFSGHQFPNYSSELNVNALLLGDSALYLCASSTTGTGLSNSPLHFGNGTRLTVT.